These T cell receptor beta chains were read from a single sample in a study of blood T cells in healthy people across ages. TCRdb analysed the 5' RACE reads with MiXCR anew, one entry per CDR3 protein. Among 650,000 to 900,000 distinct CDR3 sequences listed, around 62% were seen once. Sequenced input: blood. These receptors were taken from a man aged 25-45 years in good health. CDR3s include the opening cysteine and the closing phenylalanine or tryptophan. The D gene is left open where the match is weak. Some rows have no size entry. The others give once, few or many, or a class for an expanded clone.

cdr3_aa cdr3_nt clone_size j_call d_call v_call
CSASGDRASSYNSPLHF TGCAGTGCTAGTGGGGACAGGGCCAGCTCCTATAATTCACCCCTCCACTTT few TRBJ1-6 TRBD1 TRBV20-1
CSATGLAVRPDTQYF TGCAGTGCCACGGGACTAGCGGTAAGACCAGATACGCAGTATTTT . TRBJ2-3 TRBD2 TRBV20-1
CASSQDRDFSYEQYF TGCGCCAGCAGCCAAGACAGGGACTTCTCCTACGAGCAGTACTTC . TRBJ2-7 . TRBV4-3
CASSPRGSGNNEQFF TGTGCCAGCAGCCCTAGGGGTAGCGGTAACAATGAGCAGTTCTTC once TRBJ2-1 . TRBV4-2
CASSLQGTTYNEQFF TGTGCCAGCAGCTTACAGGGGACCACCTACAATGAGCAGTTCTTC . TRBJ2-1 . TRBV7-2
CTGTANSSPLHF TGCACCGGGACAGCTAATAGTTCACCCCTCCACTTT . TRBJ1-6 TRBD1 TRBV20-1
CASSLRIEGGYGYTF TGTGCCAGTTCCCTAAGGATCGAGGGGGGCTATGGCTACACCTTC . TRBJ1-2 . TRBV2
CSASVPGGALDTQYF TGCAGTGCTAGTGTTCCCGGGGGGGCCTTAGATACGCAGTATTTT . TRBJ2-3 TRBD2 TRBV20-1
CASSVDAQREAFF TGTGCCAGCAGTGTAGATGCCCAGAGAGAAGCTTTCTTT . TRBJ1-1 . TRBV12-3/TRBV12-4
CATSRPASGKNEQFF TGTGCCACCAGCAGACCCGCCAGCGGTAAAAATGAGCAGTTCTTC few TRBJ2-1 . TRBV15
CSVEGLNKQFF TGCAGCGTTGAAGGTCTAAATAAGCAGTTCTTC . TRBJ2-1 . TRBV29-1
CASSWRTVVSDTQYF TGTGCCAGCAGCTGGAGGACAGTGGTATCAGATACGCAGTATTTT . TRBJ2-3 . TRBV7-6
CSATPSSYNEQFF TGCAGTGCTACTCCGAGCTCCTACAATGAGCAGTTCTTC . TRBJ2-1 . TRBV20-1
CSARWGSYEQYF TGCAGCGCCCGATGGGGTTCCTACGAGCAGTACTTC few TRBJ2-7 . TRBV29-1
CASSTDRAYGYTF TGTGCCAGCAGCACGGACAGGGCTTATGGCTACACCTTC . TRBJ1-2 TRBD1 TRBV7-6
CASREGGGVNEQFF TGTGCCAGCCGAGAGGGCGGGGGGGTAAATGAGCAGTTCTTC . TRBJ2-1 TRBD2 TRBV6-2/TRBV6-3
CSAHQRGTYEQYF TGCAGTGCTCATCAGCGGGGGACCTACGAGCAGTACTTC . TRBJ2-7 TRBD2 TRBV20-1
CASSQEAAQYYEQYF TGCGCCAGCAGCCAAGAGGCTGCGCAGTACTACGAGCAGTACTTC . TRBJ2-7 . TRBV4-3
CASSQGGVGEQFF TGTGCCAGCAGCCAAGGCGGGGTTGGTGAGCAGTTCTTC few TRBJ2-1 . TRBV3-1
CASSHQTSGGIYEQYF TGCGCCAGCAGCCACCAGACTAGCGGGGGAATCTACGAGCAGTACTTC few TRBJ2-7 TRBD2 TRBV4-3
CASRGDGRRGYTF TGTGCCAGCAGGGGGGACGGGAGGAGAGGCTACACCTTC . TRBJ1-2 . TRBV7-8
CSATTGVGYGYTF TGCAGTGCTACCACAGGGGTGGGCTATGGCTACACCTTC few TRBJ1-2 TRBD1 TRBV20-1
CASSTVAGDYNEQFF TGCGCCAGCAGCACGGTAGCGGGGGACTACAATGAGCAGTTCTTC few TRBJ2-1 TRBD2 TRBV5-1
CASSEDVTREYNEQFF TGTGCCAGCAGTGAAGATGTGACAAGAGAATACAATGAGCAGTTCTTC . TRBJ2-1 . TRBV6-1
CSARDRAGGGRPQHF TGCAGTGCTAGAGATCGAGCGGGCGGGGGACGGCCCCAGCATTTT . TRBJ1-5 . TRBV20-1
CSVVGGQKIEAFF TGCAGCGTTGTAGGTGGGCAGAAGATTGAAGCTTTCTTT once TRBJ1-1 . TRBV29-1
CAIMPGPNTGELFF TGTGCCATCATGCCAGGGCCAAACACCGGGGAGCTGTTTTTT few TRBJ2-2 . TRBV10-3
CGIWRGTEAFF TGCGGGATCTGGCGGGGCACTGAAGCTTTCTTT . TRBJ1-1 . TRBV2
CSVKTGANYEQYF TGCAGCGTTAAAACAGGGGCCAACTACGAGCAGTACTTC . TRBJ2-7 TRBD1 TRBV29-1
CAIRLPGQGDYEQYF TGTGCCATCAGGTTACCGGGACAGGGGGACTACGAGCAGTACTTC . TRBJ2-7 TRBD1 TRBV10-3
CASGLGPQETQYF TGTGCCAGCGGGTTGGGTCCGCAAGAGACCCAGTACTTC . TRBJ2-5 . TRBV7-7
CASSMAQMGAYGYTF TGTGCCAGCAGCATGGCCCAGATGGGGGCTTATGGCTACACCTTC many TRBJ1-2 . TRBV21-1
CASSLAPGERNYGYTF TGTGCCAGCAGTTTAGCTCCAGGGGAGCGAAACTATGGCTACACCTTC . TRBJ1-2 . TRBV27
CSARSFLAGEGEQFF TGCAGTGCTAGATCGTTCCTAGCGGGGGAGGGTGAGCAGTTCTTC . TRBJ2-1 TRBD2 TRBV20-1
CAISEADVPNIQYF TGTGCCATCAGTGAGGCGGACGTTCCAAACATTCAGTACTTC . TRBJ2-4 . TRBV10-3
CASRPTGDQPQHF TGTGCCAGCAGGCCGACAGGGGACCAGCCCCAGCATTTT few TRBJ1-5 TRBD1 TRBV27
CASLDGAGPLYEQYF TGTGCCAGTTTGGATGGGGCAGGGCCCCTCTACGAGCAGTACTTC . TRBJ2-7 . TRBV28
CASSLDRVEPYNEQYF TGTGCCAGCAGCTTAGATCGGGTGGAACCCTACAATGAGCAGTACTTC . TRBJ2-5 . TRBV11-2
CSAIIFFGGEQYF TGCAGTGCTATTATTTTTTTCGGCGGGGAGCAGTACTTC few TRBJ2-7 . TRBV20-1
CASSDTTGYNGNEQFF TGTGCCAGCAGTGACACGACAGGTTACAACGGCAATGAGCAGTTCTTC . TRBJ2-1 . TRBV6-4
CAISGDNLYGYTF TGTGCCATCTCGGGGGACAACCTCTATGGCTACACCTTC . TRBJ1-2 . TRBV10-3
CSAERLAGGRYNEQFF TGCAGTGCGGAAAGACTAGCGGGGGGGCGTTACAATGAGCAGTTCTTC . TRBJ2-1 TRBD2 TRBV20-1
CSAPSDLAGVNEQFF TGCAGTGCCCCCTCGGATCTAGCGGGGGTGAATGAGCAGTTCTTC few TRBJ2-1 TRBD2 TRBV20-1
CASSQDQEVYNEQFF TGCGCCAGCAGCCAAGACCAAGAGGTATACAATGAGCAGTTCTTC few TRBJ2-1 . TRBV4-1
CASSRTSRPTDTQYF TGTGCCAGCAGCCGGACTAGCCGACCCACAGATACGCAGTATTTT . TRBJ2-3 TRBD2 TRBV7-2
CATSRVGSNEQFF TGTGCCACCAGCAGAGTGGGGAGCAATGAGCAGTTCTTC once TRBJ2-1 . TRBV15
CATSRARVDEQFF TGTGCCACCAGCAGAGCCAGGGTCGATGAGCAGTTCTTC . TRBJ2-1 . TRBV15
CASSASGTSGNEQFF TGTGCCAGCAGCGCATCCGGGACTAGTGGTAATGAGCAGTTCTTC . TRBJ2-1 TRBD2 TRBV9
CASSQDRGFNFGNEQFF TGTGCCAGCAGCCAAGATAGAGGCTTCAACTTCGGCAATGAGCAGTTCTTC few TRBJ2-1 . TRBV4-2
CASSLTTVSYEQYF TGTGCCAGCAGCTTGACAACAGTGAGCTACGAGCAGTACTTC . TRBJ2-7 . TRBV3-1
CASSEAGRALYGYTF TGTGCCAGCAGTGAAGCGGGAAGGGCCCTCTATGGCTACACCTTC . TRBJ1-2 . TRBV2
CASRNGVTGVSNQPQHF TGTGCCAGCAGAAATGGGGTTACGGGGGTTAGCAATCAGCCCCAGCATTTT . TRBJ1-5 . TRBV28
CASSAGEGSYEQYF TGTGCCAGCAGCGCAGGCGAGGGCTCCTACGAGCAGTACTTC few TRBJ2-7 . TRBV7-6